The entry below gives a single T cell receptor beta chain sequence along with its context. The sample belongs to a study of T cells after posttransplantation cyclophosphamide. The table came from immunoSEQ multiplex PCR; TCRdb's copy has only in-frame clones and leaves some out. The sample includes 5,500 to 9,000 clones, around 92% of them seen just once. The length of the CDR3 is 18 residues. Looked up from germline, CDR1 is SGHRS and CDR2 is YFSETQ. The ends lost 7 bases at V and 8 bases at J; junction bases unmatched: 19. The chain joins TRBV5-1 to TRBJ1-4, with 11 bases that match TRBD1. The source of this sequence is a woman between 45 and 60 years old in good health and a related stem cell transplant donor. Specimen: CD4+ T cells sorted from blood. CDR3 amino acids: CASGWGQGGSRYQEKLFF. As DNA, the CDR3 is TGCGCCAGCGGCTGGGGACAGGGGGGTTCCCGATATCAGGAAAAACTGTTTTTT.